This T cell receptor beta chain is from a study of T cells in women clearing cervical HPV infection. Note on this clone: Its antigen remains unidentified. Read data end 3 residues before the CDR3 end; the end is taken from the germline J gene.

Using immunoSEQ multiplex PCR, the repertoire was profiled, and TCRdb retains in-frame clones only, with some absent. The table counts tens of thousands of clones; approximately 20% lies in the top ten. General study findings and limits: CIN3+ cases had significantly higher TCR richness than controls; evenness did not differ.

The CDR3 consists of 15 residues. V trimming: 1 base; J trimming: 3 bases; junction bases outside the gene matches: 4. Germline CDR1 reads MGHRA; CDR2 reads YSYEKL. The TCR originated in a woman between 18 and 69 years old with a cervical HPV16 infection that either progressed to CIN3+ or cleared (not recorded which). The chain links TRBV4-1 to TRBJ2-3, with 7 bases matching TRBD2. Sequenced input: blood buffy coat. CDR3 region: CASSQGLAGTDTQYF. The covered CDR3 bases are TGCGCCAGCAGCCAAGGACTAGCTGGGACAGATACG.